This T cell receptor beta chain appears in the sequencing data of a study of blood T cells in healthy people across ages. Using a J-beta primer mix together with a sample-barcoded 5' primer, a second PCR was run for roughly 6 to 12 cycles. Via MiXCR, TCRdb re-called the 5' RACE reads, giving one row per CDR3 protein. The sample shows more than 1 million distinct CDR3 sequences, 45% of them seen only once. The CDR3 is 14 residues long. Trimming at V came to 6 bases and at J to 6 bases, leaving 4 bases not matched to a gene. Germline values: CDR1 MGHDK, CDR2 SYGVNS. Sequencing used blood. This clonotype was obtained from a woman in her sixties in good health. The V and J genes are TRBV25-1 and TRBJ1-5; 11 nucleotides align to TRBD1. CDR3 coding DNA: TGTGCCAGCAGGGGGACAGGGGGGTCTCAGCCCCAGCATTTT. Protein: CASRGTGGSQPQHF.